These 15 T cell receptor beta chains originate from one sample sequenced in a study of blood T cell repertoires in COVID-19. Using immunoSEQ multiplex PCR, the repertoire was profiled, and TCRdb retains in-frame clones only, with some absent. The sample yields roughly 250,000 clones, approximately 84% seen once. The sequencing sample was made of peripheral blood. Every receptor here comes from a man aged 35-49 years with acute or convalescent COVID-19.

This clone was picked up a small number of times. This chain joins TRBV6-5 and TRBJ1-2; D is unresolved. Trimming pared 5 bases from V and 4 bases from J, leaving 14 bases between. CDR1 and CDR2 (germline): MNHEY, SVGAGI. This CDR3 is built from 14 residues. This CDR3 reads CASSQLQTVYGYTF. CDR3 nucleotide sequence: TGTGCCAGCAGTCAATTACAGACGGTCTATGGCTACACCTTC.

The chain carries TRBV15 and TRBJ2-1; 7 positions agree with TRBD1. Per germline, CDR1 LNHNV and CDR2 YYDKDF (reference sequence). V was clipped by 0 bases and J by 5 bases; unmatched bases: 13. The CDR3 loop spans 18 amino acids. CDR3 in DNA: TGTGCCACCAGCAGAGATCTCTCGAAGGGGGCCCAGGACAATGAGCAGTTCTTC. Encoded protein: CATSRDLSKGAQDNEQFF. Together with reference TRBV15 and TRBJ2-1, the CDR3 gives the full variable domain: DAMVIQNPRYQVTQFGKPVTLSCSQTLNHNVMYWYQQKSSQAPKLLFHYYDKDFNNEADTPDNFQSRRPNTSFCFLDIRSPGLGDTAMYLCATSRDLSKGAQDNEQFFGPGTRLTVL.

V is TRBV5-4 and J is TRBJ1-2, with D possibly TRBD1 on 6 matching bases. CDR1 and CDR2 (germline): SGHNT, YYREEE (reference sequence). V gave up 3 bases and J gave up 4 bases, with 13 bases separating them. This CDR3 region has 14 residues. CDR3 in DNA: TGTGCCAGCAGCTATCCGGACAGATCCTATGGCTACACCTTC. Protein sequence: CASSYPDRSYGYTF.

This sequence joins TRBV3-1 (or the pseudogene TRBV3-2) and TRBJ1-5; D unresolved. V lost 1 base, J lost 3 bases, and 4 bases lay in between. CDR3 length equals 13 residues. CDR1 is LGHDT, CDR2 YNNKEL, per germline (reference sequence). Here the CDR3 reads CASSQASNQPQHF. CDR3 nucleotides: TGTGCCAGCAGCCAAGCGTCCAATCAGCCCCAGCATTTT.

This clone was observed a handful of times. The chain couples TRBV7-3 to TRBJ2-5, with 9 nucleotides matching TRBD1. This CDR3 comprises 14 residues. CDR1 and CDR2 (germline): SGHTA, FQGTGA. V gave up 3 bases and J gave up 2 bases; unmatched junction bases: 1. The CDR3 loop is CASSLTGGQETQYF. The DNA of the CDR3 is TGTGCCAGCAGCTTGACAGGGGGGCAAGAGACCCAGTACTTC.

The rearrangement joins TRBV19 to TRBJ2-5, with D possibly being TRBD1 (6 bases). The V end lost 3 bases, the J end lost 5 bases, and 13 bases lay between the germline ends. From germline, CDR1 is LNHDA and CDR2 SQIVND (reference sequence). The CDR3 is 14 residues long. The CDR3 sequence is CASSMASGVETQYF. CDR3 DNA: TGTGCCAGTAGTATGGCGTCAGGGGTCGAGACCCAGTACTTC.

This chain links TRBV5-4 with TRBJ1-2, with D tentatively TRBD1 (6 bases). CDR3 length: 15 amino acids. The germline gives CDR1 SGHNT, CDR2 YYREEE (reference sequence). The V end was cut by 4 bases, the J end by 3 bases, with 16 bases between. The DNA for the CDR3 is TGTGCCAGCAGCCTACCACAGGGAAACCACTATGGCTACACCTTC. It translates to CASSLPQGNHYGYTF.

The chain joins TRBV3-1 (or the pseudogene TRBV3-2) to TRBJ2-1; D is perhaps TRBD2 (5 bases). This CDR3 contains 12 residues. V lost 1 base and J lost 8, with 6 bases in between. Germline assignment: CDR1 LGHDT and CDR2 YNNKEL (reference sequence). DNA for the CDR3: TGTGCCAGCAGCCAAGCTAGCTATGAGCAGTTCTTC. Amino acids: CASSQASYEQFF.

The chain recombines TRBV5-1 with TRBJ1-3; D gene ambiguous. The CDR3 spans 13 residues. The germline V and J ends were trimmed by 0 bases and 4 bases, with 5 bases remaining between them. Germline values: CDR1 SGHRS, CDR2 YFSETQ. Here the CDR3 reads CASSLGPGNTIYF. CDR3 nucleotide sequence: TGCGCCAGCAGCTTGGGGCCAGGAAACACCATATATTTT. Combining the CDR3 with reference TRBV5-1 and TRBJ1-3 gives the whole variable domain KAGVTQTPRYLIKTRGQQVTLSCSPISGHRSVSWYQQTPGQGLQFLFEYFSETQRNKGNFPGRFSGRQFSNSRSEMNVSTLELGDSALYLCASSLGPGNTIYFGEGSWLTVV.

This chain's CDR3 is CATGRTGVDGYTF. Here the CDR3 DNA reads TGTGCCACCGGACGGACAGGGGTGGATGGCTACACCTTC. This rearrangement joins TRBV19 to TRBJ1-2, with TRBD1 identical over 9 bases. CDR1 is LNHDA, CDR2 SQIVND, per germline (reference sequence). CDR3 length equals 13 residues. The V segment lost 10 bases and the J segment 6 bases; nucleotides outside the gene matches: 9.

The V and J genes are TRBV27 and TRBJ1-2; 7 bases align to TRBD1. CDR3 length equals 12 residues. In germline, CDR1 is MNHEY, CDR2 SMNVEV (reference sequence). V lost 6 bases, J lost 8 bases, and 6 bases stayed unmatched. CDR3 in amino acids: CASSPGGYGYTF. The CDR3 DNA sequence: TGTGCCAGCAGCCCAGGGGGGTACGGCTACACCTTC.

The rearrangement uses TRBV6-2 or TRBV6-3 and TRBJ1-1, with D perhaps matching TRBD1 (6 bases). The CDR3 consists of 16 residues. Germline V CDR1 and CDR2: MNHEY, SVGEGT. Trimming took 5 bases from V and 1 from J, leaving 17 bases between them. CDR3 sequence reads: CASSHISTGQNTEAFF. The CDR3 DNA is TGTGCCAGCAGTCACATTTCGACAGGTCAGAACACTGAAGCTTTCTTT.

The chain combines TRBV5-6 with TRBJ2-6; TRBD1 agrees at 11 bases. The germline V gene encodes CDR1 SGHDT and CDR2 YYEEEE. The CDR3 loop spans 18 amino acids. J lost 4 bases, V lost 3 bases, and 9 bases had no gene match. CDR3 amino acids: CASSWSRDRGDGANVLTF. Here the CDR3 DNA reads TGTGCCAGCAGCTGGTCCCGGGACAGGGGGGACGGGGCCAACGTCCTGACTTTC.

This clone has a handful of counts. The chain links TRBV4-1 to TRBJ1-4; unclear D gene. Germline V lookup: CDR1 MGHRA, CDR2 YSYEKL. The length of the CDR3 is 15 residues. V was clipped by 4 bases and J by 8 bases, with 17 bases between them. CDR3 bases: TGCGCCAGCAGCCCAGCCAAGCCTGGGAGCGAAAAACTGTTTTTT. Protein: CASSPAKPGSEKLFF.

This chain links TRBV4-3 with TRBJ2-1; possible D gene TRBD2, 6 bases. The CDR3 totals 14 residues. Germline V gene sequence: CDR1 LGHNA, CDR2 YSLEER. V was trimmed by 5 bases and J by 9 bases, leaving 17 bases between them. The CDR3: CASSGGLIHGEQFF. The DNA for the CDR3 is TGCGCCAGCAGCGGGGGACTGATTCATGGTGAGCAGTTCTTC.